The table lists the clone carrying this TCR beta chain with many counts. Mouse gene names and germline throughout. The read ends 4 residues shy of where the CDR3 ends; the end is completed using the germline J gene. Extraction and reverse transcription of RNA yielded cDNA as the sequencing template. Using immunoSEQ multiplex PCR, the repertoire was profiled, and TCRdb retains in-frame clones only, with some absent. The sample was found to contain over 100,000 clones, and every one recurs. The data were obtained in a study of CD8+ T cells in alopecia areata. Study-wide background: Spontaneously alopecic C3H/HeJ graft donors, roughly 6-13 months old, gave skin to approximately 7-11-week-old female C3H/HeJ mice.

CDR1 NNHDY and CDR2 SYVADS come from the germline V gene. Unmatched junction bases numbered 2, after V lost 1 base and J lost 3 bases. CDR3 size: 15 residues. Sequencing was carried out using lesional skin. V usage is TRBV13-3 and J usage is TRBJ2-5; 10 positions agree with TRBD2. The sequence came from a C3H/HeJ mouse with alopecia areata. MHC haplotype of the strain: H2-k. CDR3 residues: CASSDRDWGQDTQYF. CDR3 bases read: TGTGCCAGCAGTGATCGGGACTGGGGACAAGAC.